The 30 T cell receptor beta chains below come from one sample, sequenced in a study of T cell responses to AZD1222 COVID-19 vaccine. Profiling relied on immunoSEQ multiplex PCR, and the TCRdb table lists in-frame clones only, not all of them. The top ten clones hold around 4.5% of a sample with about 160,000 clones, just over 90% of them seen once. The source was peripheral blood, collected on day 0 of MenACWY control vaccination. Receptor source: an adult in good health.

The chain recombines TRBV6-1 with TRBJ2-6; D tentatively fits TRBD1 or TRBD2 (5 bases each). The germline V gene has CDR1 MNHNS and CDR2 SASEGT. The V end lost 4 bases, the J end lost 4 bases, and 8 bases lay between the germline ends. CDR3 length: 14 amino acids. The DNA of the CDR3 is TGTGCCAGCAGTGTTGGGACGGGGGCCAACGTCCTGACTTTC. This translates into CASSVGTGANVLTF.

The genes are TRBV7-3 and TRBJ2-3; D unclear. V was clipped by 1 base and J by 3 bases, with 5 bases between them. CDR3 size: 13 residues. In germline, CDR1 is SGHTA, CDR2 FQGTGA. The CDR3 region has the DNA TGTGCCAGCAGCTTAAGGCAGACAGATACGCAGTATTTT. This codes for CASSLRQTDTQYF.

A word on this clone: The identical CDR3 is also encoded by other nucleotide sequences in the sample. The gene calls are TRBV29-1 and TRBJ2-3; D not certain. Germline V gives CDR1 SQVTM, CDR2 ANQGSEA. This CDR3 has 12 amino acids. V shed 4 bases and J shed 0 bases, with 5 bases lying between them. This CDR3 reads CSVAASTDTQYF. Here the CDR3 DNA reads TGCAGCGTTGCGGCTAGCACAGATACGCAGTATTTT.

This chain connects TRBV25-1 to TRBJ1-2; a possible D gene is TRBD1 (5 bases). V gave up 5 bases and J gave up 6 bases, with 13 bases separating them. Per the germline V gene, CDR1 is MGHDK and CDR2 is SYGVNS. The length of the CDR3 is 13 residues. For the CDR3, the DNA is TGTGCCAGCAGTAGGGCGGGGGATAATGGCTACACCTTC. Translation: CASSRAGDNGYTF.

V usage is TRBV7-3 and J usage is TRBJ2-1; weak D call: TRBD2 (6 bases). The CDR3 covers 13 residues. V lost 4 bases and J lost 2, with 6 bases in between. The germline gives CDR1 SGHTA, CDR2 FQGTGA. CDR3 in amino acids: CASSWTTYNEQFF. CDR3 DNA: TGTGCCAGCAGCTGGACTACCTACAATGAGCAGTTCTTC. Complete variable domain (other parts from reference TRBV7-3 and TRBJ2-1): GAGVSQTPSNKVTEKGKYVELRCDPISGHTALYWYRQSLGQGPEFLIYFQGTGAADDSGLPNDRFFAVRPEGSVSTLKIQRTERGDSAVYLCASSWTTYNEQFFGPGTRLTVL.

The chain employs TRBV2 and TRBJ1-6, with 7 positions matching TRBD1. The trim removed 6 bases at V and 7 bases at J, leaving 9 bases unmatched. The CDR3 spans 15 residues. CDR1 and CDR2 from the germline V gene are SNHLY and FYNNEI. CDR3 region: CASREQGLVNSPLHF. In nucleotides, the CDR3 is TGTGCCAGCAGAGAACAGGGGTTGGTGAATTCACCCCTCCACTTT.

V and J are TRBV7-2 and TRBJ2-2, with D uncertain. Germline loops: CDR1 SGHTA, CDR2 FQGNSA. V lost 5 bases to trimming and J lost 7 bases, with 14 bases between them. CDR3 length: 14 residues. The CDR3 loop is CASSPFGPLGELFF. In nucleotides, the CDR3 is TGTGCCAGCAGCCCGTTCGGGCCTCTCGGGGAGCTGTTTTTT.

The V gene is TRBV6-5, the J gene TRBJ1-4; D remains ambiguous. The CDR3 runs 12 residues. From germline, CDR1 is MNHEY and CDR2 SVGAGI. V was cut by 6 bases and J by 5 bases, with 7 bases left in between. The CDR3 protein is CASRTPNEKLFF. The CDR3 coding sequence is TGTGCCAGCAGGACTCCCAATGAAAAACTGTTTTTT.

This clone was seen once. The rearrangement links TRBV27 to TRBJ1-3; no definite D call. The ends were cut back, 6 bases at V and 0 bases at J, with 9 bases in the middle. This CDR3 is built from 14 residues. CDR1 and CDR2 from the germline V gene are MNHEY and SMNVEV (reference sequence). The CDR3 bases are TGTGCCAGCAGGGTCACCTACTCTGGAAACACCATATATTTT. Translation gives CASRVTYSGNTIYF.

This clone was counted only a few times. This chain uses TRBV7-6 with TRBJ1-5; 8 bases match TRBD1. With V trimmed by 4 bases and J by 2 bases, 4 bases remained unmatched. Germline V gives CDR1 SGHVS, CDR2 FNYEAQ. CDR3 length: 15 amino acids. This CDR3 reads CASSSGTGRNQPQHF. CDR3 bases: TGTGCCAGCAGCTCTGGGACAGGTCGCAATCAGCCCCAGCATTTT.

The table lists this clone with a count of one. This chain links TRBV6-5 with TRBJ1-1, with D possibly being TRBD1 (5 bases). The CDR3 is 14 residues long. Trimming took 1 base from V and 3 from J, leaving 9 bases between them. Germline CDR1 reads MNHEY; CDR2 reads SVGAGI. In DNA form, the CDR3 reads TGTGCCAGCAGTTACTTCGGGGGGGACACTGAAGCTTTCTTT. Translation: CASSYFGGDTEAFF.

The chain combines TRBV18 with TRBJ2-5; no firm D call. Trimming stripped 5 bases from V and 5 bases from J, with 15 bases between. Germline V lookup: CDR1 KGHSH, CDR2 LQKENI. The CDR3 totals 14 residues. CDR3 in DNA: TGTGCCAGCTCAGAGGCTAGTTCGTGGGAGACCCAGTACTTC. It codes for CASSEASSWETQYF.

The chain is built from TRBV28 and TRBJ2-7; 9 nucleotides align to TRBD2. Losses at the gene ends were 9 bases for V and 4 bases for J; bases not matched to a gene: 7. Germline CDR1 and CDR2: MDHEN and SYDVKM. There are 13 residues in the CDR3. The CDR3 nucleotides are TGTGCCAGGAGACTAGCGGCAATGTACGAGCAGTACTTC. Encoded protein: CARRLAAMYEQYF.

The chain has TRBV27 and TRBJ1-5; no firm D call. Germline CDR1 is MNHEY and CDR2 is SMNVEV (reference sequence). This CDR3 region has 13 residues. V was cut by 3 bases and J by 4 bases, with 7 bases left in between. The CDR3 nucleotides are TGTGCCAGCAGTTTCCAGACTAATCAGCCCCAGCATTTT. Protein: CASSFQTNQPQHF.

The chain links TRBV14 to TRBJ1-6; no reliable D call. Looked up from germline, CDR1 is SGHDN and CDR2 is FVKESK. There are 14 residues in the CDR3. Trimming took 4 bases from V and 8 from J, leaving 12 bases between them. The DNA for the CDR3 is TGTGCCAGCAGCCCCCGGCACGGTGATTCACCCCTCCACTTT. Translating gives CASSPRHGDSPLHF.

V and J are TRBV4-2 and TRBJ2-2; weak D call: TRBD2 (6 bases). CDR1 and CDR2 (germline): LGHNA, YNFKEQ. Trimming cost V 10 bases and J 6 bases, with 9 bases left between them. This CDR3 has 11 residues. CDR3: CATSGAGELFF. CDR3 nucleotides: TGTGCCACATCGGGGGCCGGGGAGCTGTTTTTT.

The DNA of the CDR3 is TGCGCCAGCAGCCAAGGGGTGGACTTCAAAAACATTCAGTACTTC. Translated: CASSQGVDFKNIQYF. The genes are TRBV4-1 and TRBJ2-4; D possibly corresponds to TRBD2 (5 bases). Trimming stripped 1 base from V and 3 bases from J, with 10 bases between. Germline assignment: CDR1 MGHRA and CDR2 YSYEKL. The CDR3 runs to 15 residues.

The chain employs TRBV4-1 and TRBJ2-5, with 11 bases matching TRBD2. This CDR3 region has 17 residues. The V gene end was trimmed by 0 bases and the J gene end by 2 bases; junction bases not matched to a gene: 5. Per germline, CDR1 MGHRA and CDR2 YSYEKL. The CDR3 protein is CASSQETSGSVQETQYF. CDR3 DNA sequence: TGCGCCAGCAGCCAAGAAACTAGCGGGAGCGTACAAGAGACCCAGTACTTC.

The CDR3 is CASSLGGDGPNYGYTF. In DNA, the CDR3 is TGTGCCAGCAGCTTAGGGGGGGACGGACCTAACTATGGCTACACCTTC. V gene TRBV11-2 combines with J gene TRBJ1-2; tentatively, D is TRBD1 (5 bases). CDR1 SGHAT and CDR2 FQNNGV come from the germline V gene. This CDR3 spans 16 amino acids. V was clipped by 1 base and J by 0 bases, with 12 bases between them.

This rearrangement joins TRBV20-1 to TRBJ2-5, with 8 bases matching TRBD2. There are 11 residues in the CDR3. Unmatched junction bases numbered 3, after V lost 7 bases and J lost 5 bases. CDR1 and CDR2 (germline): DFQATT, SNEGSKA (reference sequence). DNA of the CDR3: TGCAGTGAGCGGGAGTGGGAGACCCAGTACTTC. Its protein is CSEREWETQYF.

V and J are TRBV29-1 and TRBJ1-2; D is undetermined. The germline V gene has CDR1 SQVTM and CDR2 ANQGSEA. V was trimmed by 5 bases and J by 8 bases, leaving 12 bases between them. CDR3 size: 11 residues. CDR3 amino acids: CSVSRQSGYTF. The CDR3, as DNA: TGCAGCGTTTCGCGGCAGTCCGGCTACACCTTC.

The rearrangement joins TRBV5-6 to TRBJ2-2; D perhaps matches TRBD2 (6 bases). This CDR3 comprises 15 residues. From germline, CDR1 is SGHDT and CDR2 YYEEEE. Trimming pared 3 bases from V and 1 base from J, leaving 10 bases between. The CDR3 loop reads CASSSGLLNTGELFF. The DNA for the CDR3 is TGTGCCAGCAGCTCGGGACTTCTGAACACCGGGGAGCTGTTTTTT.

This chain links TRBV18 with TRBJ1-6; D remains unclear. Germline CDR1 and CDR2: KGHSH and LQKENI. V lost 3 bases and J lost 0, with 12 bases in between. This CDR3 contains 17 residues. CDR3 sequence: CASSPPLPGSYNSPLHF. In DNA, the CDR3 is TGTGCCAGCTCACCCCCGTTACCCGGCTCCTATAATTCACCCCTCCACTTT.

With respect to this clone: One junction end disagrees with the germline gene, perhaps due to a read error. CDR3 nucleotides: TGTGCCAGCAGCCTAACCGCCGGTCAGCCCCAGCATTTT. This gives the protein CASSLTAGQPQHF. The genes are TRBV7-3 and TRBJ1-5; D is unresolved. From germline, CDR1 is SGHTA and CDR2 FQGTGA. The CDR3 consists of 13 residues.

CDR3: CSVVWLAGGYEQYF. The CDR3 coding sequence is TGCAGCGTTGTTTGGCTAGCGGGAGGATACGAGCAGTACTTC. V and J are TRBV29-1 and TRBJ2-7; 11 positions agree with TRBD2. V trimming: 4 bases; J trimming: 4 bases; junction bases outside the gene matches: 6. The CDR3 consists of 14 residues. Per germline, CDR1 SQVTM and CDR2 ANQGSEA.

J is TRBJ2-7 and V is TRBV4-1; a weak D match, TRBD2 (7 bases). The CDR3 consists of 14 residues. Germline CDR1 is MGHRA and CDR2 is YSYEKL. V was trimmed by 1 base and J by 3 bases, leaving 10 bases between them. The CDR3 region has the DNA TGCGCCAGCAGCCAAGGAAGGGGGGGCTACGAGCAGTACTTC. Translated: CASSQGRGGYEQYF.

The gene calls are TRBV5-1 and TRBJ1-1; no clear D gene. V lost 5 bases and J lost 0, with 8 bases in between. CDR3 length: 13 residues. The V gene's germline CDR1 is SGHRS and CDR2 YFSETQ. This chain's CDR3 is CASRHTLNTEAFF. Here the CDR3 DNA reads TGCGCCAGCAGACATACACTGAACACTGAAGCTTTCTTT.

This chain links TRBV2 with TRBJ1-2, with D tentatively TRBD1 (5 bases). There are 17 residues in the CDR3. V was cut by 2 bases and J by 4 bases, with 20 bases left in between. In germline, CDR1 is SNHLY, CDR2 FYNNEI. The CDR3 region has the DNA TGTGCCAGCAGTGAATCGGGGGGATCCCTCTTAGTCTATGGCTACACCTTC. This encodes CASSESGGSLLVYGYTF. Filled out from reference TRBV2 and TRBJ1-2, the complete variable domain reads EPEVTQTPSHQVTQMGQEVILRCVPISNHLYFYWYRQILGQKVEFLVSFYNNEISEKSEIFDDQFSVERPDGSNFTLKIRSTKLEDSAMYFCASSESGGSLLVYGYTFGSGTRLTVV.

This clone was seen only a few times. The gene calls are TRBV7-2 and TRBJ1-3, with D perhaps TRBD1 (6 bases). Germline CDR1 is SGHTA and CDR2 is FQGNSA. The CDR3 runs to 15 residues. Trimming stripped 5 bases from V and 0 bases from J, with 11 bases between. CDR3 amino acids: CASSPGHLSGNTIYF. CDR3 in DNA: TGTGCCAGCAGCCCGGGACATCTCTCTGGAAACACCATATATTTT.

The chain links TRBV25-1 to TRBJ1-6, with TRBD1 identical over 8 bases. Trimming at V came to 4 bases and at J to 12 bases, leaving 11 bases not matched to a gene. The CDR3 spans 15 residues. Looked up from germline, CDR1 is MGHDK and CDR2 is SYGVNS. The CDR3 sequence: CASSGQGAQVRPLHF. The CDR3 coding sequence is TGTGCCAGCAGTGGGCAGGGGGCTCAGGTGAGACCCCTCCACTTT.